This TCR beta chain is from a study of cytomegalovirus exposure and HLA in healthy donors. CDR1 SGHDN and CDR2 FVKESK come from the germline V gene. V lost 4 bases and J 3 bases, leaving 13 bases between the germline ends. This CDR3 region has 14 residues. Researchers ran the PCR with 60 Vbeta and 13 Jbeta primers. This table comes from immunoSEQ multiplex PCR, and its TCRdb copy is limited to in-frame clones, with some not included. The data contain about 250,000 clones, roughly 70% of them singletons. This sequence was found in a female donor in good health and CMV-seronegative. Sequenced material: PBMCs. This rearrangement joins TRBV14 to TRBJ2-7; a possible D gene is TRBD1 (6 bases). This CDR3 reads CASSLLDSFYEQYF. For the CDR3, the DNA is TGTGCCAGCAGCCTGTTGGACAGCTTCTACGAGCAGTACTTC.